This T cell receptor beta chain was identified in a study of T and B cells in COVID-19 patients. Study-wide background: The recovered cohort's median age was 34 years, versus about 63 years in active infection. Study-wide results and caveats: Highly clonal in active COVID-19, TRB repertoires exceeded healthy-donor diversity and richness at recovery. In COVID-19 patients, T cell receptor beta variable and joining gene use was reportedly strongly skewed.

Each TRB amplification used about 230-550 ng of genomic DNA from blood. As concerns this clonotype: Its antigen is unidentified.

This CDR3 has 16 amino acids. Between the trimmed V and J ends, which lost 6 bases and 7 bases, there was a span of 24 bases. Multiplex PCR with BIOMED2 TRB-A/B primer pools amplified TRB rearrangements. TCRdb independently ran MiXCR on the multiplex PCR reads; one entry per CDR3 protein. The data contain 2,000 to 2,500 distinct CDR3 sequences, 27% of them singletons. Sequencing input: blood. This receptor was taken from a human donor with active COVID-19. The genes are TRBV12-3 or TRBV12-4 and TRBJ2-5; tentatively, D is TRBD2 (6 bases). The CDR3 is CASSIIPVAPGGTQYF. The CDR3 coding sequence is TGTGCCAGCAGCATCATCCCAGTGGCACCCGGGGGGACCCAGTACTTC.